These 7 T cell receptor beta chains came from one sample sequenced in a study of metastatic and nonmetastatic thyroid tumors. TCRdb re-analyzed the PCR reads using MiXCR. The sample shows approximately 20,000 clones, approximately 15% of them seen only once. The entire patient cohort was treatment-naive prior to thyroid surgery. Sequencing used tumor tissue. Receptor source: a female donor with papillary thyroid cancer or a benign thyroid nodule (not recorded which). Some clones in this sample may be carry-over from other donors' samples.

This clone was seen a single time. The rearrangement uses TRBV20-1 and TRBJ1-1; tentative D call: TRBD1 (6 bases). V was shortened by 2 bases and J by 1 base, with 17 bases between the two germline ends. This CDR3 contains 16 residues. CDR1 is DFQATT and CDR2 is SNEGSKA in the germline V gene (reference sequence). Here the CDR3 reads CSARPLHRDRNTEAFF. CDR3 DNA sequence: TGCAGTGCTAGACCGTTACACAGGGATAGGAACACTGAAGCTTTCTTT.

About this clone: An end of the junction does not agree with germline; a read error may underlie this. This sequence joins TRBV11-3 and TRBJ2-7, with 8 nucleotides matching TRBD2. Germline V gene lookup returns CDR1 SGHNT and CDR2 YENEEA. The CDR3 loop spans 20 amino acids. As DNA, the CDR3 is TGTGCCAGCAGCTTAGTCGAACTAGCGGTAGGCCCGAGGGCTTCCTACGATCAGTACTTC. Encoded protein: CASSLVELAVGPRASYDQYF.

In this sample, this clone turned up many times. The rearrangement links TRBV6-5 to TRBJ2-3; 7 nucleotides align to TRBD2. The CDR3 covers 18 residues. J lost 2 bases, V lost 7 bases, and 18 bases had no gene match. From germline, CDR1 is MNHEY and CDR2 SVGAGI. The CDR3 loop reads CASKTGPSGTTSTDTQYF. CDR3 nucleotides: TGTGCCAGCAAGACGGGTCCCTCCGGGACTACGTCCACAGATACGCAGTATTTT.

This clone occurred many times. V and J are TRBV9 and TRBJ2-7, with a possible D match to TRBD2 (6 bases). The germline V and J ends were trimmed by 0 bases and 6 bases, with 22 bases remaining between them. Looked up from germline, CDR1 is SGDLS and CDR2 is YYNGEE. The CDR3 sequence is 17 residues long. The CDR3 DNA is TGTGCCAGCAGCGTAGATTTGGGCGGGACTCTCTTCTCCGAGCAGTACTTC. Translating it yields CASSVDLGGTLFSEQYF.

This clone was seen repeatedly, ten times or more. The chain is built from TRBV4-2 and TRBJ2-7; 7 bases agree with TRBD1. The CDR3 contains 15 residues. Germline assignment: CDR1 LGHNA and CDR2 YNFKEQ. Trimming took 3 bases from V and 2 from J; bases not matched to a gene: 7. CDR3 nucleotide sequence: TGTGCCAGCAGCCAGTCGGACAGGTCTACCTACGAGCAGTACTTC. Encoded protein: CASSQSDRSTYEQYF.

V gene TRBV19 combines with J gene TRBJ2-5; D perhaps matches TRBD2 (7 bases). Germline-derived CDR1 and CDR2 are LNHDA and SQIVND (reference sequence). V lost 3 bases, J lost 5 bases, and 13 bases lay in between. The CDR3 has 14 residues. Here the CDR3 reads CASSIGGGGETQYF. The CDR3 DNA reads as TGTGCCAGTAGTATCGGGGGAGGGGGGGAGACCCAGTACTTC. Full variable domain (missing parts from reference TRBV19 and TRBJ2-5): DGGITQSPKYLFRKEGQNVTLSCEQNLNHDAMYWYRQDPGQGLRLIYYSQIVNDFQKGDIAEGYSVSREKKESFPLTVTSAQKNPTAFYLCASSIGGGGETQYFGPGTRLLVL.

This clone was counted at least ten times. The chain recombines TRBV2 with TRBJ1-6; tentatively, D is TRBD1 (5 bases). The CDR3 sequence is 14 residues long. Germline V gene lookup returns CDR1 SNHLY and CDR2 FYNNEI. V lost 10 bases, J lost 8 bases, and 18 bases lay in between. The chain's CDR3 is CATQAQGGDSPLHF. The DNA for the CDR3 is TGTGCCACCCAAGCCCAGGGAGGGGATTCACCCCTCCACTTT. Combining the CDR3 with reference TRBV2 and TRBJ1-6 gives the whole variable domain EPEVTQTPSHQVTQMGQEVILRCVPISNHLYFYWYRQILGQKVEFLVSFYNNEISEKSEIFDDQFSVERPDGSNFTLKIRSTKLEDSAMYFCATQAQGGDSPLHFGNGTRLTVT.